This entry describes one T cell receptor (beta chain). This entry belongs to a study of shared clonotypes between healthy human individuals. The germline gives CDR1 MDHEN, CDR2 SYDVKM. The CDR3 covers 17 residues. V lost 6 bases to trimming and J lost 1 base; unmatched junction nucleotides: 7. Each PCR replicate run on unsorted PBMC took in approximately 300 ng DNA, tens of thousands of T cell genomes. Clones were sequenced by immunoSEQ multiplex PCR, and TCRdb holds only the in-frame ones, with some missing. This table holds about 500,000 clones, over 60% found once. This chain links TRBV28 with TRBJ2-5, with 14 bases identical to TRBD2. This TCR was recovered from a woman aged 40-49 years in good health. Some clones in this sample may be carry-over from other donors' samples. Sequenced: PBMCs. The chain's CDR3 is CASSLPGLAGAQETQYF. CDR3 nucleotide sequence: TGTGCCAGCAGCCTACCGGGACTAGCGGGAGCCCAAGAGACCCAGTACTTC.